The 8 T cell receptor beta chains given below trace back to one sample, sequenced in a study of blood T cells in healthy people across ages. With a J-beta primer mix and a sample-barcoded 5' primer, a second PCR ran about 6 to 11 cycles. One entry per CDR3 protein, called by TCRdb with MiXCR from the 5' RACE reads. The sample lists roughly 1.7 million distinct CDR3 sequences, 30% to 35% seen once, with about 11% in the top ten. Material for sequencing was blood. Every receptor here comes from a young woman in good health.

This CDR3 reads CATSDLRAGDINEQFF. The CDR3 DNA reads TGTGCCACCAGTGATTTGAGAGCGGGGGATATTAATGAGCAGTTCTTC. V gene TRBV24-1 combines with J gene TRBJ2-1, with TRBD2 matching 8 bases. The CDR3 length is 16 residues. The germline CDR1 and CDR2 sequences are KGHDR and SFDVKD. The V gene end was trimmed by 0 bases and the J gene end by 7 bases; junction bases not matched to a gene: 7.

The gene calls are TRBV6-1 and TRBJ1-1, with 7 bases aligning to TRBD1. CDR1 and CDR2 (germline): MNHNS, SASEGT. This CDR3 spans 16 amino acids. V gave up 1 base and J gave up 5 bases; unmatched junction bases: 10. The CDR3 reads CASSEGAYKTGTEAFF. CDR3 DNA sequence: TGTGCCAGCAGTGAAGGGGCATACAAGACAGGGACTGAAGCTTTCTTT.

This clonotype was detected only a few times. The chain couples TRBV19 to TRBJ1-5; D is possibly TRBD1 (5 bases). Trimming removed 7 bases from V and 2 bases from J, with 15 bases in between. The length of the CDR3 is 15 residues. Germline V gene lookup returns CDR1 LNHDA and CDR2 SQIVND (reference sequence). CDR3 region: CASKGGWGGNQPQHF. CDR3 in DNA: TGTGCCAGTAAGGGAGGCTGGGGGGGCAATCAGCCCCAGCATTTT.

The chain couples TRBV3-1 to TRBJ2-1; possibly TRBD1 for D (6 bases). The CDR3 totals 16 residues. Trimming shortened V by 5 bases and J by 7 bases, and 21 bases separated the two germline ends. Per the germline V gene, CDR1 is LGHDT and CDR2 is YNNKEL (reference sequence). This CDR3 reads CASSVRDTRVNNEQFF. The CDR3 DNA is TGTGCCAGCAGCGTCAGGGACACCCGGGTGAATAATGAGCAGTTCTTC.

The chain has TRBV5-1 and TRBJ1-2, with D uncertain. The CDR3 length is 8 residues. The germline V gene encodes CDR1 SGHRS and CDR2 YFSETQ. Trimming removed 9 bases from V and 3 bases from J, with 0 bases in between. The CDR3 DNA reads TGCGCCAACTATGGCTACACCTTC. Its translation is CANYGYTF.

Ten or more counts support this clonotype. The gene calls are TRBV10-3 and TRBJ2-7; the D gene is possibly TRBD2 (5 bases). The V and J ends lost 0 bases and 0 bases respectively, with 9 bases between them. The germline CDR1 and CDR2 sequences are ENHRY and SYGVKD. CDR3 length: 15 amino acids. The CDR3 DNA follows: TGTGCCATCAGTGAGTCTGACTACAGCTCCTACGAGCAGTACTTC. Translated, it gives CAISESDYSSYEQYF.

This clonotype came up many times. The rearrangement uses TRBV7-2 and TRBJ2-3; no clear D gene. The CDR3 is made up of 12 amino acids. The V end was cut by 3 bases, the J end by 7 bases, with 8 bases between. Germline V CDR1 and CDR2: SGHTA, FQGNSA. DNA for the CDR3: TGTGCCAGCAGCTTTGGGATGAATACGCAGTATTTT. It yields the protein CASSFGMNTQYF.

Details on this clonotype: A read error may explain this, as a much larger clone is one base away. This sequence joins TRBV29-1 and TRBJ2-3; D remains ambiguous. V shed 6 bases and J shed 4 bases, with 14 bases lying between them. The CDR3 covers 13 residues. CDR1 and CDR2 (germline): SQVTM, ANQGSEA. As DNA, the CDR3 is TGCAGCGTCCCCATACAGCCCGCAGATACGCAGTATTTT. Amino acid sequence: CSVPIQPADTQYF.